The 8 T cell receptor beta chains in this list originate from one sample, sequenced in a study of T cell responses to AZD1222 COVID-19 vaccine. Assay used: immunoSEQ multiplex PCR; TCRdb lists only in-frame clones, some missing. The repertoire has 250,000 to 300,000 clones, almost 95% of them found once; the top ten carry roughly 0.5%. Sequencing was performed on peripheral blood, taken 28 days after the second AZD1222 dose. These receptor sequences come from an adult who received the AZD1222 COVID-19 vaccine.

The chain uses TRBV24-1 and TRBJ2-1, with 7 bases that match TRBD2. V was clipped by 5 bases and J by 10 bases; unmatched bases: 4. Per germline, CDR1 KGHDR and CDR2 SFDVKD. The CDR3 is 12 residues long. The CDR3 spells CATSASGGEQFF. The CDR3 nucleotides read TGTGCCACCAGTGCTAGCGGAGGGGAGCAGTTCTTC.

The V gene is TRBV6-6, the J gene TRBJ1-5, with TRBD1 matching over 7 bases. Per germline, CDR1 MNHNY and CDR2 SVGAGI (reference sequence). The CDR3 covers 13 residues. J was trimmed by 3 bases and V by 7 bases; bases with no gene match: 3. The DNA for the CDR3 is TGTGCCAGCACTGACAGGGCCAATCAGCCCCAGCATTTT. Translating gives CASTDRANQPQHF.

This clone was seen ten or more times. This chain connects TRBV12-3 or TRBV12-4 to TRBJ2-5; D not resolved. The V end was cut by 3 bases, the J end by 2 bases, with 7 bases between. The CDR3 is 13 residues long. Here the CDR3 DNA reads TGTGCCAGCAGTTTTAGACTTCAAGAGACCCAGTACTTC. This codes for CASSFRLQETQYF.

The chain is built from TRBV21-1 and TRBJ1-5. TRBV21-1 is described as a pseudogene. The CDR3 spans 18 residues. CDR3 in amino acids: CASSNGGTRSQADQPQHF. CDR3 coding DNA: TGTGCCAGCAGCAACGGGGGGACAAGAAGTCAGGCCGATCAGCCCCAGCATTTT.

This clone has only one observation. This chain links TRBV6-5 with TRBJ1-6; TRBD1 aligns across 8 bases. This CDR3 contains 14 residues. CDR1 MNHEY and CDR2 SVGAGI come from the germline V gene. V lost 5 bases to trimming and J lost 6 bases; unmatched junction nucleotides: 3. CDR3 in DNA: TGTGCCAGCAGTCCCGGACAGGGTAATTCACCCCTCCACTTT. Translating gives CASSPGQGNSPLHF.

This CDR3 reads CASSFAGNTIYF. The CDR3 coding sequence is TGTGCCAGCAGTTTCGCTGGAAACACCATATATTTT. V and J are TRBV12-3 or TRBV12-4 and TRBJ1-3; D is unclear. The CDR3 has 12 residues. The V gene lost 3 bases and the J gene lost 2 bases, with 2 bases spanning the gap.

J is TRBJ1-4 and V is TRBV7-9, with no clear D. The germline V and J ends were trimmed by 5 bases and 8 bases, with 9 bases remaining between them. Germline assignment: CDR1 SEHNR and CDR2 FQNEAQ (reference sequence). The CDR3 has 12 amino acids. The CDR3 DNA follows: TGTGCCAGCAGCGATGGAGAGGAAAAACTGTTTTTT. This codes for CASSDGEEKLFF.

This rearrangement joins TRBV18 to TRBJ1-1, with a possible D match to TRBD1 (6 bases). The CDR3 contains 15 residues. Trimming shortened V by 3 bases and J by 4 bases, and 15 bases separated the two germline ends. Germline lookup yields CDR1 KGHSH and CDR2 LQKENI. Here the CDR3 DNA reads TGTGCCAGCTCACCTTCCGGGTCAGGGGTCACTGAAGCTTTCTTT. Its translation is CASSPSGSGVTEAFF.